The clone carrying this TCR beta chain was found a few times. The data stem from a study of identical twins. Trimming at V came to 5 bases and at J to 5 bases, leaving 7 bases not matched to a gene. There are 15 residues in the CDR3. TCRdb re-called the 5' RACE reads with MiXCR, one entry per CDR3 protein. The sample has 350,000 or so distinct CDR3 sequences; 9% to 15% are singletons. The sample was also linked to a second study, of yellow fever vaccine responses in identical twins.

This TCR derives from a young woman in good health. The sample comprised CD8+ T cells sorted from blood. The chain combines TRBV12-3 or TRBV12-4 with TRBJ2-2; 8 positions match TRBD1. This CDR3 is CASSQDRVYTGELFF. In DNA, the CDR3 is TGTGCCAGCAGTCAGGACAGGGTTTATACCGGGGAGCTGTTTTTT.